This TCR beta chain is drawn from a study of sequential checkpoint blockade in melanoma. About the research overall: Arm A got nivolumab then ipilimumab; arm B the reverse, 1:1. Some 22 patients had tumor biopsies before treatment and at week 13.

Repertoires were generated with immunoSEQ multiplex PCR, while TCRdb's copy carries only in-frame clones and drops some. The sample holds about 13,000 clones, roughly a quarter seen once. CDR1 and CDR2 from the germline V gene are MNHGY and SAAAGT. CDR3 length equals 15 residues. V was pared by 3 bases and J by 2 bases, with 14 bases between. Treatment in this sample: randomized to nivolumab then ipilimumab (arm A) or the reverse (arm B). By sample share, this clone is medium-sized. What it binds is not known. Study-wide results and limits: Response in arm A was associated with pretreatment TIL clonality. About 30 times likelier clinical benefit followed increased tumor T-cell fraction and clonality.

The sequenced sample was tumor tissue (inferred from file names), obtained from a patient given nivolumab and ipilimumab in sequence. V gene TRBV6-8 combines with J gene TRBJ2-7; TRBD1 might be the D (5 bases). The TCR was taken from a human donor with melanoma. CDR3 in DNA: TGTGCCAGCAGTTATGGTGGGGCCACCCCCTACGAGCAGTACTTC. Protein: CASSYGGATPYEQYF.